This T cell receptor (beta chain) was found in a study of T-cell reconstitution after alpha-beta-depleted transplantation in children. With respect to this clonotype: Its ends do not fully match the called genes, so a read error is possible.

CDR3 length: 14 residues. Germline CDR1 reads MNHEY; CDR2 reads SMNVEV (reference sequence). Unique molecular identifiers were incorporated during preparation of the TCRbeta library. TCRdb itself ran the PCR reads through MiXCR, one entry per CDR3 protein. The sample includes more than 550,000 distinct CDR3 sequences, roughly a tenth of them seen just once. V and J are TRBV27 and TRBJ2-5, with D unclear. Source: PBMCs from the stem cell graft donor, taken from the stem cell graft. This clonotype was sampled from a human donor who donated a stem cell graft to a child with acute myeloid leukemia. This chain's CDR3 is CVSRLGRQAETQYF. The DNA of the CDR3 is TGCGTTTCCAGGCTTGGCAGGCAAGCGGAGACCCAGTACTTC.